This TCR beta chain was identified in a study of memory CD4+ T cells and cytomegalovirus serostatus. Study as a whole: Donors were healthy Belgian adults, 10 or so CMV seropositive and under 30 seronegative.

Authors' methods: After removing out-of-frame reads, around 2,100,000 distinct TCRbeta sequences remained. Method: immunoSEQ multiplex PCR; TCRdb's copy keeps in-frame clones and lacks some. The V and J calls and clone size come from that table; D and trimming were worked out from the DNA. The sample records roughly 86,000 clones, about four fifths being singletons. Single viable CD3+CD4+CD8-CD45RO+ cells were sorted as the memory CD4+ T cells. Positive selection with CD4 microbeads enriched total CD4+ T cells. Study-wide points: CD4+ memory repertoires contained about 40% of the roughly 160 reported CMV TCRbeta sequences.

To note about this clone: Its antigen is unknown.

Sequenced input: memory CD4+ T cells from blood. The sequence was obtained from an adult in good health and CMV-seropositive.

The CDR3 DNA sequence: TGTGCCAGCAGTTCCTACCAAAGGGACGGGACTAGCACAGATACGCAGTATTTT. Protein: CASSSYQRDGTSTDTQYF. The V call is TRBV6-7, the J call TRBJ2-3, with D possibly being TRBD2 (6 bases). TRBV6-7 is an open reading frame whose function is uncertain. Trimming stripped 4 bases from V and 0 bases from J, with 20 bases between. This CDR3 is 18 amino acids long.